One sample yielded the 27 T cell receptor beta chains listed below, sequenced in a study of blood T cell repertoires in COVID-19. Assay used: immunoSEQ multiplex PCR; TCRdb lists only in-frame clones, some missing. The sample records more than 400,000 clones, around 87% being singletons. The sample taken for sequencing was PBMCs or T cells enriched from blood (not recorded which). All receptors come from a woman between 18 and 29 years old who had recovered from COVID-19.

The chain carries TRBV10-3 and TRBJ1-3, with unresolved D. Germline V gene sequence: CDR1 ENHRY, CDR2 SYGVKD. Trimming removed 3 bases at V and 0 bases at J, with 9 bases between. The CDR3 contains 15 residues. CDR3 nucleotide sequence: TGTGCCATCAGTGACCAGGCGTCCTCTGGAAACACCATATATTTT. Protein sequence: CAISDQASSGNTIYF.

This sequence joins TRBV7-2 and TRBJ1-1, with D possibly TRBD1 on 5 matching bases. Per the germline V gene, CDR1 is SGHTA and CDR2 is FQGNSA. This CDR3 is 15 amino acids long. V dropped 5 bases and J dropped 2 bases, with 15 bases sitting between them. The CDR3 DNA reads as TGTGCCAGCAGCCTAGAGGGACTGAGCAACACTGAAGCTTTCTTT. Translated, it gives CASSLEGLSNTEAFF.

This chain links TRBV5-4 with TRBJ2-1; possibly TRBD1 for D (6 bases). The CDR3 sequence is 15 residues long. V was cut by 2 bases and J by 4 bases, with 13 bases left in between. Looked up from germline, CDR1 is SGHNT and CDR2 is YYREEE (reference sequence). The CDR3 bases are TGTGCCAGCAGCTTAGTGGACAGAAGTTACAATGAGCAGTTCTTC. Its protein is CASSLVDRSYNEQFF.

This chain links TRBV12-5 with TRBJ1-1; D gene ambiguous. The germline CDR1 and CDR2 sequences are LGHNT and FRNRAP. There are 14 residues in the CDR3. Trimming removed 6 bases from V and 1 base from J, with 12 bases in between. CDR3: CASGRWTANTEAFF. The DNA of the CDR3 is TGTGCTAGTGGACGCTGGACTGCGAACACTGAAGCTTTCTTT.

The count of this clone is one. CDR3 in DNA: TGTGCCATCGCCCCGAGCGGGGGGTACAATGAGCAGTTCTTC. This sequence encodes CAIAPSGGYNEQFF. The V call is TRBV10-3, the J call TRBJ2-1, with 9 positions matching TRBD2. This CDR3 is 14 amino acids long. The germline V gene encodes CDR1 ENHRY and CDR2 SYGVKD. J lost 4 bases, V lost 8 bases, and 6 bases had no gene match.

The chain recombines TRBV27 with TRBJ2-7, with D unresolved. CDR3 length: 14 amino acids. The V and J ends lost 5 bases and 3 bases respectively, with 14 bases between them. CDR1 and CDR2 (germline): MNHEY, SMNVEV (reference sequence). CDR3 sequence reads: CASSMRGGYYEQYF. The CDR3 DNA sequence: TGTGCCAGCAGTATGAGAGGCGGCTACTACGAGCAGTACTTC.

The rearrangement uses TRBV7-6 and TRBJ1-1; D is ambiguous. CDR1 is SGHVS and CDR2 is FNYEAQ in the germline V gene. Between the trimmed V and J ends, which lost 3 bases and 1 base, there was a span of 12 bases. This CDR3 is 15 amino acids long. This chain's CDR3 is CASSLRAGQNTEAFF. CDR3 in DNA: TGTGCCAGCAGCTTGCGGGCGGGTCAGAACACTGAAGCTTTCTTT.

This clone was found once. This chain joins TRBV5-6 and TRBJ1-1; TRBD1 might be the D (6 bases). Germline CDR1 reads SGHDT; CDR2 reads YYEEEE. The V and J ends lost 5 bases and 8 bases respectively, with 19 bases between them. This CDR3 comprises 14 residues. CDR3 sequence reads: CASRSRGRPPEAFF. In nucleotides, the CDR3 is TGTGCCAGCAGGTCCAGGGGCCGGCCGCCCGAAGCTTTCTTT.

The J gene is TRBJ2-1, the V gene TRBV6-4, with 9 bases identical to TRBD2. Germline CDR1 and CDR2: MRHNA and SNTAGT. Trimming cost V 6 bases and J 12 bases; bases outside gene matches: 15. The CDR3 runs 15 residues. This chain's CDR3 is CASSPFSGGADLQFF. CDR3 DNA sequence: TGTGCCAGCAGCCCATTTAGCGGGGGCGCCGACTTGCAGTTCTTC.

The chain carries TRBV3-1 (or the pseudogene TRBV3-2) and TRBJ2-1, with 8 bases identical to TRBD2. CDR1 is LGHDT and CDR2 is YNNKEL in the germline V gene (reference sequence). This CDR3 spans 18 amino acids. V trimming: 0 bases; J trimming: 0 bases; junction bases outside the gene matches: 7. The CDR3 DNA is TGTGCCAGCAGCCAAGAAATTATCCGGGGGGGCTCCTACAATGAGCAGTTCTTC. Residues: CASSQEIIRGGSYNEQFF.

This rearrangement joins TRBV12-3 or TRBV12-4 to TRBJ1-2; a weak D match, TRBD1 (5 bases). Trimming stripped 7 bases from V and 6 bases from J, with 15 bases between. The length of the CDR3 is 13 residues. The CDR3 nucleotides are TGTGCCAGCATGACAGTGGGGACTAATGGCTACACCTTC. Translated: CASMTVGTNGYTF.

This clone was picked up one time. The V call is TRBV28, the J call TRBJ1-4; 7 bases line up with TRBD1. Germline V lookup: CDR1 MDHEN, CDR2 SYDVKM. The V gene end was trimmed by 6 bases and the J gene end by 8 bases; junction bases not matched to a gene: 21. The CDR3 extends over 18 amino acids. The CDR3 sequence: CASRPRQGRAPSGEKLFF. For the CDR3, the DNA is TGTGCCAGCAGACCACGACAGGGTCGGGCTCCATCGGGAGAAAAACTGTTTTTT.

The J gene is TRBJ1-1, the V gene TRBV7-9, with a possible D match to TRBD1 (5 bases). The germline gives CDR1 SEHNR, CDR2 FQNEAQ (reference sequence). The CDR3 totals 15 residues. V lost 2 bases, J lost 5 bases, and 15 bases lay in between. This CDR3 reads CASSLYLFKGTEAFF. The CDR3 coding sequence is TGTGCCAGCAGCTTATACCTCTTTAAGGGGACTGAAGCTTTCTTT.

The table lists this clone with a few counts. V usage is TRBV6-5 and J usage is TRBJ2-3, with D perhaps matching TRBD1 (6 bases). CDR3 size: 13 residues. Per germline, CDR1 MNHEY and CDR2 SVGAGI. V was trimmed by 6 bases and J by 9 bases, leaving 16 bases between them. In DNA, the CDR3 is TGTGCCAGCAGCTCCTTGGGGGCAAGAACGCAGTATTTT. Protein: CASSSLGARTQYF.

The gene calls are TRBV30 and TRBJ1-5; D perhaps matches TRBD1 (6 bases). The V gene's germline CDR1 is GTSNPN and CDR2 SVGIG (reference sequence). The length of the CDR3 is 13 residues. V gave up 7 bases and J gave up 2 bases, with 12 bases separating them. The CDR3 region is CALAGDGNQPQHF. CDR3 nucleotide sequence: TGTGCCTTAGCAGGGGATGGCAATCAGCCCCAGCATTTT.

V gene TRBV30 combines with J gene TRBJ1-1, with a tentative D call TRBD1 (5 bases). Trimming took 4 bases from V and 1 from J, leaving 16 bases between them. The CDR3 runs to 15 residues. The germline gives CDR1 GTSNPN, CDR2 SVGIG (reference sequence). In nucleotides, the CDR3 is TGTGCCTGGACAACAAACAGGCGAGGGAACACTGAAGCTTTCTTT. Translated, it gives CAWTTNRRGNTEAFF.

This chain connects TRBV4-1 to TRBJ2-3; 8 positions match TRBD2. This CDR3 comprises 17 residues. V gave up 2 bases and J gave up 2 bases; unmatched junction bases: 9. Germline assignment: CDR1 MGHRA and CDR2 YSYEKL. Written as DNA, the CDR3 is TGCGCCAGCAGCCAACCCCGGGGTAGCGGGGACACAGATACGCAGTATTTT. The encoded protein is CASSQPRGSGDTDTQYF.

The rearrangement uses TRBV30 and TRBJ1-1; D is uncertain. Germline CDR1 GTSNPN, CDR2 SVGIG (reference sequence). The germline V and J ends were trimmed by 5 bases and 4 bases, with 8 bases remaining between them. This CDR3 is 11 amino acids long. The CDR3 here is CAWSFPTEAFF. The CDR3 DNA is TGTGCCTGGTCTTTCCCCACTGAAGCTTTCTTT.

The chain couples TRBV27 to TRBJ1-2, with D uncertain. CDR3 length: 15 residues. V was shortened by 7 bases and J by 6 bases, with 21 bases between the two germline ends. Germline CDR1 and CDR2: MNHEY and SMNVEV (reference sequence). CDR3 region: CASKGEPESVHGYTF. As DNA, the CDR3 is TGTGCCAGCAAAGGAGAGCCCGAGTCCGTCCATGGCTACACCTTC.

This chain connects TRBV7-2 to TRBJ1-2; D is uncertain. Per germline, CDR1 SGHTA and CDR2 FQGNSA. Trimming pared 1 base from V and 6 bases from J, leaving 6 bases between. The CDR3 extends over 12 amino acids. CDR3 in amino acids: CASSLDPDGYTF. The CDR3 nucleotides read TGTGCCAGCAGCTTAGATCCGGATGGCTACACCTTC.

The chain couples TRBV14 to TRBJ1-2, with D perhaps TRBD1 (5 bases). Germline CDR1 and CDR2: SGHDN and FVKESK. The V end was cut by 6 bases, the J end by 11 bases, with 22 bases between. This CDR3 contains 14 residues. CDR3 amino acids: CASSFTEGKAGYTF. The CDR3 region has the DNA TGTGCCAGCAGTTTTACGGAGGGGAAGGCTGGGTACACCTTC.

This CDR3 reads CAWRKGASNQPQHF. The CDR3 region has the DNA TGTGCCTGGAGGAAGGGGGCAAGCAATCAGCCCCAGCATTTT. The chain couples TRBV30 to TRBJ1-5; TRBD1 aligns across 7 bases. The ends lost 3 bases at V and 1 base at J; junction bases unmatched: 3. Germline assignment: CDR1 GTSNPN and CDR2 SVGIG (reference sequence). This CDR3 comprises 14 residues.

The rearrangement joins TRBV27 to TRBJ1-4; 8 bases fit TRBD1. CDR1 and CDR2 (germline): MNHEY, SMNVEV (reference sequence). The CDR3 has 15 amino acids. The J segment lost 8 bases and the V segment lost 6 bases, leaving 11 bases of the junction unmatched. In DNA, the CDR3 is TGTGCCAGCAGCCCATGGACAGGGCGTAACGAAAAACTGTTTTTT. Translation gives CASSPWTGRNEKLFF.

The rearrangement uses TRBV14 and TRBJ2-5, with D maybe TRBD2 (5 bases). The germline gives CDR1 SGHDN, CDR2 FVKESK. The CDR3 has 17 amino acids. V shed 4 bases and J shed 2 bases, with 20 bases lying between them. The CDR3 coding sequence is TGTGCCAGCAGCCTGATGCTGCCCCGGGGTGCACAAGAGACCCAGTACTTC. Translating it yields CASSLMLPRGAQETQYF.

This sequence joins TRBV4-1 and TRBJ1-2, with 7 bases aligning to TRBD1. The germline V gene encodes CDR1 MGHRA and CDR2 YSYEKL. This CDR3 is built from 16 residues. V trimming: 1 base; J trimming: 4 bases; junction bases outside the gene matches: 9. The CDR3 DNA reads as TGCGCCAGCAGCCAAGTCGGGACAGAGTTTTCCTATGGCTACACCTTC. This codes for CASSQVGTEFSYGYTF.

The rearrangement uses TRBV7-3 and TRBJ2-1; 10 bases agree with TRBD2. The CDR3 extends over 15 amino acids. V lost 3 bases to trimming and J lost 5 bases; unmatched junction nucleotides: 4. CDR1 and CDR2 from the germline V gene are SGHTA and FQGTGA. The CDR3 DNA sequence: TGTGCCAGCAGCTTGAGCGGGGGGGCCCACAATGAGCAGTTCTTC. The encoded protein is CASSLSGGAHNEQFF.

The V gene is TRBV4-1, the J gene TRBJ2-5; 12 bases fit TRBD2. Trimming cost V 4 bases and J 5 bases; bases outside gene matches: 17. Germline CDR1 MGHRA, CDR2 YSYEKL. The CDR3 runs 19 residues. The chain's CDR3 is CASSPGGLTSGGPLETQYF. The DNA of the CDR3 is TGCGCCAGCAGCCCTGGGGGGTTGACTAGCGGGGGCCCCTTGGAGACCCAGTACTTC.